One and the same sample provided the 25 T cell receptor beta chains below, sequenced in a study of T-cell memory formation after mild COVID-19. One entry per CDR3 protein, called by TCRdb with MiXCR from the 5' RACE reads. The sample lists some 200,000 distinct CDR3 sequences; 9% to 10% were seen once. Material: PBMCs or a T cell subset sorted from them (not recorded which). The origin of the receptors is a man aged 18 to 35 who had mild COVID-19 (a few samples of this study predate the infection). Cell type and time point are not known.

This clonotype has at least ten counts. V usage is TRBV10-3 and J usage is TRBJ2-2, with a possible D match to TRBD1 (6 bases). Germline V CDR1 and CDR2: ENHRY, SYGVKD. The V gene lost 6 bases and the J gene lost 4 bases, with 12 bases spanning the gap. This CDR3 has 14 residues. CDR3 loop: CAIRPDSFTGELFF. The CDR3 DNA sequence: TGTGCCATCAGACCGGACAGTTTCACCGGGGAGCTGTTTTTT.

There are a few counts of this clonotype. The gene calls are TRBV25-1 and TRBJ2-2; D not certain. Germline loops: CDR1 MGHDK, CDR2 SYGVNS. The CDR3 runs 15 residues. V was clipped by 0 bases and J by 0 bases, with 5 bases between them. CDR3 protein: CASSEYQPNTGELFF. The CDR3 DNA reads as TGTGCCAGCAGTGAATATCAACCGAACACCGGGGAGCTGTTTTTT.

This clonotype has just a few counts. V and J are TRBV20-1 and TRBJ1-2, with TRBD1 as a possible D gene (6 bases). Germline V gene lookup returns CDR1 DFQATT and CDR2 SNEGSKA (reference sequence). V was clipped by 1 base and J by 5 bases, with 8 bases between them. This CDR3 spans 12 amino acids. The CDR3 loop is CSARGTAYGYTF. Here the CDR3 DNA reads TGCAGTGCTAGAGGGACAGCTTATGGCTACACCTTC.

This clonotype was seen more than once but under ten times. The J gene is TRBJ2-1, the V gene TRBV12-3 or TRBV12-4; D perhaps matches TRBD2 (6 bases). The CDR3 has 12 amino acids. The V gene lost 11 bases and the J gene lost 6 bases, with 14 bases spanning the gap. The DNA of the CDR3 is TGTGCCGGGGCCAGCGGGCCCAATGAGCAGTTCTTC. Protein sequence: CAGASGPNEQFF.

This clonotype was seen repeatedly, ten times or more. The chain carries TRBV21-1 and TRBJ2-7. TRBV21-1 is a pseudogene locus. The CDR3 sequence is 15 residues long. For the CDR3, the DNA is TGTGCCAGCAGCAAAGTAGAGGACGGCTACTACGAGCAGTACGTC. It codes for CASSKVEDGYYEQYV.

With respect to this clonotype: At one end the junction does not follow the germline gene, possibly because of a read error. The V and J genes are TRBV19 and TRBJ1-2; weak D call: TRBD1 (6 bases). CDR3 length: 16 amino acids. Germline CDR1 LNHDA, CDR2 SQIVND (reference sequence). The CDR3: CASSLEGHLETYGYTF. CDR3 bases: TGTGCCAGTAGTCTAGAGGGACACTTGGAAACCTATGGCTACACCTTC.

The sample holds a few counts of this clonotype. The chain recombines TRBV2 with TRBJ2-3; D perhaps matches TRBD2 (6 bases). The CDR3 extends over 13 amino acids. Trimming pared 6 bases from V and 2 bases from J, leaving 9 bases between. Per the germline V gene, CDR1 is SNHLY and CDR2 is FYNNEI. CDR3 sequence: CASRPGDTDTQYF. The CDR3 region has the DNA TGTGCCAGCAGGCCGGGGGACACAGATACGCAGTATTTT.

Only a few counts were recorded for this clonotype. The V and J genes are TRBV2 and TRBJ2-3, with a possible D match to TRBD1 (5 bases). Trimming removed 3 bases at V and 2 bases at J, with 9 bases between. The CDR3 consists of 14 residues. Germline loops: CDR1 SNHLY, CDR2 FYNNEI. Here the CDR3 DNA reads TGTGCCAGCAGTGAGGGGCGGTTCACAGATACGCAGTATTTT. Translated, it gives CASSEGRFTDTQYF.

There are a few counts of this clonotype. The chain combines TRBV6-2 or TRBV6-3 with TRBJ1-5; a weak D match, TRBD1 (5 bases). The length of the CDR3 is 14 residues. CDR1 MNHEY and CDR2 SVGEGT come from the germline V gene. The V end was cut by 0 bases, the J end by 9 bases, with 12 bases between. CDR3 DNA sequence: TGTGCCAGCAGTTACTCGAAGGGGTGGTGGCCCCAGCATTTT. Its translation is CASSYSKGWWPQHF.

This chain uses TRBV6-2 or TRBV6-3 with TRBJ1-3; D is perhaps TRBD1 (6 bases). This CDR3 region has 16 residues. CDR1 and CDR2 from the germline V gene are MNHEY and SVGEGT. Between the trimmed V and J ends, which lost 6 bases and 0 bases, there was a span of 15 bases. The CDR3: CASRRMDRYSGNTIYF. The DNA for the CDR3 is TGTGCCAGCAGAAGGATGGACAGATACTCTGGAAACACCATATATTTT.

This clonotype has only a few counts. This rearrangement joins TRBV12-3 or TRBV12-4 to TRBJ1-6; D is ambiguous. The CDR3 extends over 13 amino acids. The V end was cut by 2 bases, the J end by 10 bases, with 9 bases between. CDR3 loop: CASSLRKESPLHF. The CDR3 bases are TGTGCCAGCAGTTTACGGAAGGAGTCACCCCTCCACTTT.

The sample holds a few counts of this clonotype. CDR3 amino acids: CASSSNRGTYGELFF. The CDR3 DNA follows: TGTGCCAGCAGCAGCAACAGGGGGACTTATGGGGAGCTGTTTTTT. J is TRBJ2-2 and V is TRBV2, with TRBD1 matching 8 bases. Germline CDR1 SNHLY, CDR2 FYNNEI. The CDR3 spans 15 residues. Unmatched junction bases numbered 11, after V lost 6 bases and J lost 8 bases.

This clonotype has at least ten counts. The V call is TRBV10-3, the J call TRBJ2-7; D may correspond to TRBD1 or TRBD2 (6 bases each). The CDR3 is made up of 13 amino acids. The germline V and J ends were trimmed by 9 bases and 0 bases, with 12 bases remaining between them. In germline, CDR1 is ENHRY, CDR2 SYGVKD. The CDR3 nucleotides read TGTGCCATTCGGAGGGACAACTCCTACGAGCAGTACGTC. This gives the protein CAIRRDNSYEQYV.

This clonotype was observed at least ten times. V and J are TRBV11-2 and TRBJ2-3; D may be TRBD2 (5 bases). Between the trimmed V and J ends, which lost 8 bases and 6 bases, there was a span of 12 bases. Germline lookup yields CDR1 SGHAT and CDR2 FQNNGV. The CDR3 length is 12 residues. The CDR3 bases are TGTGCCAGCTGCTCCGGCGGGGATACGCAGTATTTT. Translation gives CASCSGGDTQYF.

This clonotype was observed a handful of times. V gene TRBV12-3 or TRBV12-4 combines with J gene TRBJ1-1; 11 bases agree with TRBD1. V was pared by 5 bases and J by 11 bases, with 4 bases of the junction left unmatched. This CDR3 contains 12 residues. The CDR3 nucleotides are TGTGCCAGCAGTAACCGGGACAGGGGGGCTTTCTTT. It translates to CASSNRDRGAFF.

This sequence joins TRBV7-2 and TRBJ1-2; D not certain. V was cut by 8 bases and J by 0 bases, with 10 bases left in between. CDR3 length: 13 amino acids. CDR1 and CDR2 (germline): SGHTA, FQGNSA. CDR3 loop: CASGGPPNYGYTF. Written as DNA, the CDR3 is TGTGCCAGCGGAGGACCTCCTAACTATGGCTACACCTTC. The full variable domain, completed using reference TRBV7-2 and TRBJ1-2, is GAGVSQSPSNKVTEKGKDVELRCDPISGHTALYWYRQSLGQGLEFLIYFQGNSAPDKSGLPSDRFSAERTGGSVSTLTIQRTQQEDSAVYLCASGGPPNYGYTFGSGTRLTVV.

This clonotype was detected ten times or more. CDR3 loop: CSANPLDRSKLGDEQYF. The CDR3 coding sequence is TGCAGTGCTAACCCCTTGGACAGATCGAAGCTCGGGGACGAGCAGTACTTC. The chain links TRBV20-1 to TRBJ2-7; tentatively, D is TRBD1 (6 bases). The germline V and J ends were trimmed by 4 bases and 5 bases, with 27 bases remaining between them. Per germline, CDR1 DFQATT and CDR2 SNEGSKA (reference sequence). This CDR3 region has 17 residues.

The chain recombines TRBV21-1 with TRBJ2-5; the table's D call TRBD1 went unverified against the DNA. TRBV21-1 is assigned pseudogene status. This CDR3 has 16 amino acids. CDR3 loop: CASSGPGPLPRETQYF. DNA of the CDR3: TGTGCCAGCAGCGGTCCGGGACCCCTGCCGCGGGAGACCCAGTACTTC.

This clonotype was observed a few times. The chain joins TRBV20-1 to TRBJ1-4, with D tentatively TRBD1 (5 bases). Trimming cost V 0 bases and J 7 bases, with 9 bases left between them. This CDR3 spans 13 amino acids. Germline V lookup: CDR1 DFQATT, CDR2 SNEGSKA (reference sequence). CDR3 in amino acids: CSARDRASEKLFF. In nucleotides, the CDR3 is TGCAGTGCTAGAGACAGGGCGAGTGAAAAACTGTTTTTT.

The chain is built from TRBV6-2 or TRBV6-3 and TRBJ2-1; D may be TRBD2 (6 bases). V lost 4 bases and J lost 9, with 16 bases in between. Germline V gene sequence: CDR1 MNHEY, CDR2 SVGEGT. This CDR3 has 14 residues. This CDR3 reads CASSSILTGGEQFF. Written as DNA, the CDR3 is TGTGCCAGCAGTTCCATACTCACCGGGGGTGAGCAGTTCTTC.

This clonotype was detected ten times or more. The J gene is TRBJ2-1, the V gene TRBV7-2; D is unresolved. The CDR3 is 11 residues long. Germline V CDR1 and CDR2: SGHTA, FQGNSA. Trimming stripped 3 bases from V and 5 bases from J, with 2 bases between. The CDR3 protein is CASSFHNEQFF. The CDR3 DNA reads as TGTGCCAGCAGCTTCCACAATGAGCAGTTCTTC.

This sequence joins TRBV28 and TRBJ1-5, with D unclear. Trimming removed 2 bases at V and 6 bases at J, with 8 bases between. Germline V CDR1 and CDR2: MDHEN, SYDVKM. CDR3 length: 13 residues. CDR3 nucleotide sequence: TGTGCCAGCAGTTTAGTTGTTGGTCAGCCCCAGCATTTT. Its translation: CASSLVVGQPQHF.

This clonotype came up many times. This sequence joins TRBV6-5 and TRBJ2-3, with D perhaps given as TRBD1 or TRBD2 (5 bases each). From germline, CDR1 is MNHEY and CDR2 SVGAGI. Trimming removed 5 bases from V and 5 bases from J, with 17 bases in between. CDR3 size: 15 residues. CDR3 protein: CASSPPGRTVDTQYF. The CDR3 bases are TGTGCCAGCAGTCCTCCGGGACGAACCGTAGATACGCAGTATTTT.

The sample holds a few counts of this clonotype. The chain carries TRBV4-1 and TRBJ2-2, with D perhaps TRBD2 (6 bases). The V end was cut by 1 base, the J end by 6 bases, with 15 bases between. This CDR3 spans 16 amino acids. Germline CDR1 reads MGHRA; CDR2 reads YSYEKL. The CDR3 nucleotides are TGCGCCAGCAGCCAAGTAAGGAGCGGGCGCCCCGGGGAGCTGTTTTTT. Amino acids: CASSQVRSGRPGELFF.

The table lists this clonotype with a few counts. The rearrangement uses TRBV6-2 or TRBV6-3 and TRBJ2-6, with TRBD1 matching over 8 bases. Germline V lookup: CDR1 MNHEY, CDR2 SVGEGT. The CDR3 spans 18 residues. J lost 0 bases, V lost 6 bases, and 10 bases had no gene match. The CDR3 nucleotides read TGTGCCAGCAGCACCTACGGACAGGGAAGCTCTGGGGCCAACGTCCTGACTTTC. Its translation is CASSTYGQGSSGANVLTF.